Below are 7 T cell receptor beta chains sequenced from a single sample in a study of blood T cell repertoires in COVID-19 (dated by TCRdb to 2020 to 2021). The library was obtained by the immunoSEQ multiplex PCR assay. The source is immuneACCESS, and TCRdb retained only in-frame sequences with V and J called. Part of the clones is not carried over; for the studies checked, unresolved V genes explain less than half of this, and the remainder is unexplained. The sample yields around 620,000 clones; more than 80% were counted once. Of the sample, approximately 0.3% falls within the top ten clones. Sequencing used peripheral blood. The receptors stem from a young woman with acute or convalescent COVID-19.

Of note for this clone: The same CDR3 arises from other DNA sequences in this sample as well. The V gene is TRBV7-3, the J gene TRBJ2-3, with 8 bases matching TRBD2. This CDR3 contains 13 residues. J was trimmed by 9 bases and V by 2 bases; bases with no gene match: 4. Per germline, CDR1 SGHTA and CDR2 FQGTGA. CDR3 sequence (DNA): TGTGCCAGCAGCTTACGGGGGGGCGACACGCAGTATTTT. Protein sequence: CASSLRGGDTQYF.

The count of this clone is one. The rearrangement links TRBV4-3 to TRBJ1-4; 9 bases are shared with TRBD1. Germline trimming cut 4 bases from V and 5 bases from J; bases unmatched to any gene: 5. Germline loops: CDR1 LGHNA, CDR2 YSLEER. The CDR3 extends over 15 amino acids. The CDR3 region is CASSPAGTGNEKLFF. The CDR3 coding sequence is TGCGCCAGCAGCCCCGCCGGGACAGGGAATGAAAAACTGTTTTTT.

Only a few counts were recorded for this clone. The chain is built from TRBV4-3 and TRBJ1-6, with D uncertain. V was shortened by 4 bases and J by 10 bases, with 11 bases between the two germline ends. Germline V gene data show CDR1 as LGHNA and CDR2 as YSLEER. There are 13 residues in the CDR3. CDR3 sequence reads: CASSLRQASPLHF. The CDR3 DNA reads TGCGCCAGCAGCCTCCGGCAGGCGTCACCCCTCCACTTT.

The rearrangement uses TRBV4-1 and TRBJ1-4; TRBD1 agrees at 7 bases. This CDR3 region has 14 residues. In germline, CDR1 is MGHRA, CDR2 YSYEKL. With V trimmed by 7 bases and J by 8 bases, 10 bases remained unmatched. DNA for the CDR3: TGCGCCAGCAACCACCGGGACAGAGGCGAAAAACTGTTTTTT. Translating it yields CASNHRDRGEKLFF.

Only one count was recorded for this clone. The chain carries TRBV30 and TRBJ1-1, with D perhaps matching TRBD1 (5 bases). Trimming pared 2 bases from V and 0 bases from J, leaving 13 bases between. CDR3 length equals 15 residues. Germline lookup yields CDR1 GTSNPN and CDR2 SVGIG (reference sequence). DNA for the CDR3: TGTGCCTGGAGTTATAAAGGACACATGAACACTGAAGCTTTCTTT. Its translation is CAWSYKGHMNTEAFF.

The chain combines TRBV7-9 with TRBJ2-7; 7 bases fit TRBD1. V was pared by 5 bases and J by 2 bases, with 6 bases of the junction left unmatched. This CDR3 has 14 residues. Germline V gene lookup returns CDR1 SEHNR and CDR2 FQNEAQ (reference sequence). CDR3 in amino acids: CASSRDRVPYEQYF. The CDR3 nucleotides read TGTGCCAGCAGCCGTGACAGGGTGCCCTACGAGCAGTACTTC.

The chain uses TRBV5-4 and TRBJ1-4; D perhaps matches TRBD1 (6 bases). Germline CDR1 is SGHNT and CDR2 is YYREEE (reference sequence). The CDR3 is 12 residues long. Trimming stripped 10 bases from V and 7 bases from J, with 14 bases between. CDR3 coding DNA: TGTGCCTACGGGGGGCTTGGTGAAAAACTGTTTTTT. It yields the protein CAYGGLGEKLFF. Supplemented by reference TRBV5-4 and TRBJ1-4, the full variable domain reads ETGVTQSPTHLIKTRGQQVTLRCSSQSGHNTVSWYQQALGQGPQFIFQYYREEENGRGNFPPRFSGLQFPNYSSELNVNALELDDSALYLCAYGGLGEKLFFGSGTQLSVL.